The rows below give T cell receptor beta chains drawn from one sample of a study of regulatory T cells in long-lasting Graves disease. MiXCR, run by TCRdb on the multiplex PCR reads, gives a single entry per CDR3 protein. The table records about 370,000 distinct CDR3 sequences, less than 20% of them present only once. Material: peripheral blood mononuclear cells (PBMCs), obtained at new diagnosis, from a patient treated with antithyroid drugs. The receptors derive from a female donor with Graves disease. Both conserved end residues are part of each CDR3. A D gene is named only where the DNA matches it firmly. Clone size is not always given. Where it is, it says once, few, many or a class for expanded clones.

>few|TRBV7-6|.|TRBJ2-1
TGTGCCAGCAGTTCTAGTTCTAGCTCCTACAATGAGCAGTTCTTC
CASSSSSSSYNEQFF
>many|TRBV20-1|.|TRBJ2-7
TGCAGGGCCCAGAGCGCTTACTACGAGCAGTACTTC
CRAQSAYYEQYF
>few|TRBV5-5|.|TRBJ2-3
TGTGCCAGCAGCGAGGGACGGCGCACAGATACGCAGTATTTT
CASSEGRRTDTQYF
>.|TRBV19|TRBD1|TRBJ1-2
TGTGCCAGTACCACTTCCGATGTTCAGGGGGACCATGGCTACACCTTC
CASTTSDVQGDHGYTF
>few|TRBV29-1|TRBD1|TRBJ1-1
TGCAGCGTGGCCGGGACAGGGGGCAACGAGAACACTGAAGCTTTCTTT
CSVAGTGGNENTEAFF
>many|TRBV7-2|.|TRBJ2-1
TGTGCCAGCAGCTTAAGGGTTGATGAGCAGTTCTTC
CASSLRVDEQFF
>many|TRBV7-2|.|TRBJ1-5
TGTGCCAGCAGCTTAGCGTCCTCGGCAGGGAACAATCAGCCCCAGCATTTT
CASSLASSAGNNQPQHF
>many|TRBV6-1|TRBD2|TRBJ2-1
TGTGCCAGCAGCGGACTAGCGGGACAAAACAATGAGCAGTTCTTC
CASSGLAGQNNEQFF
>few|TRBV19|.|TRBJ1-2
TGTGCCAGTAGCCCTCGGGGATCCCATGGCTACACCTTC
CASSPRGSHGYTF
>.|TRBV29-1|.|TRBJ2-2
TGCAGCGTTGAAACGGGTTATCTACCCCCCGGGGAGCTGTTTTTT
CSVETGYLPPGELFF
>many|TRBV27|TRBD2|TRBJ2-5
TGTGCCAGCCGGCGACTAGCGGGGGTACAAGAGACCCAGTACTTC
CASRRLAGVQETQYF
>many|TRBV30|.|TRBJ2-1
TGTGCCTGGAGAGGACCCTGGGGTTACAATGAGCAGTTCTTC
CAWRGPWGYNEQFF
>few|TRBV5-4|.|TRBJ2-1
TGTGCCAGCAGCGTTGACAGCAATGAGCAGTTCTTC
CASSVDSNEQFF
>.|TRBV6-2/TRBV6-3|TRBD1|TRBJ2-1
TGTGCCAGCAGGCTGGGGGGACAGGGGAGTGAGCAGTTCTTC
CASRLGGQGSEQFF
>.|TRBV12-3/TRBV12-4|.|TRBJ2-3
TGTGCCAGCAGCCAAGGGGCGGGGATGACAGATACGCAGTATTTC
CASSQGAGMTDTQYF
>many|TRBV6-2/TRBV6-3|.|TRBJ2-7
TGTGCCAGCAGTTACTCACCTAGGGACACCGTCTCCTACGAGCAGTACTTC
CASSYSPRDTVSYEQYF
>few|TRBV28|.|TRBJ1-3
TGTGCCAGCAGTTTTGCCGACGGCGCGCTGATTGGAAACACCATATATTTT
CASSFADGALIGNTIYF
>many|TRBV3-1|.|TRBJ1-5
TGTGCCAGCAGCCAAGATGCGGCAGGGTCGGGCAATCAGCCCCAGCATTTT
CASSQDAAGSGNQPQHF
>many|TRBV20-1|.|TRBJ2-7
TGCAGTGCTAGATCCGCGGGGCGATGGCCCGAGCAGTACTTC
CSARSAGRWPEQYF
>.|TRBV12-3/TRBV12-4|TRBD1|TRBJ1-2
TGTGCCAGCAGTTATATGACAGGGGATGGCTACACCTTC
CASSYMTGDGYTF
>many|TRBV3-1|TRBD1|TRBJ2-7
TGTGCCAGCAGCCAGGAGCCGGGACAGACTTATACGGGCGAGCAGTACTTC
CASSQEPGQTYTGEQYF
>many|TRBV30|.|TRBJ2-6
TGTGCCTGGAGTGCGGGGGTTGGGGCCAACGTCCTGACTTTC
CAWSAGVGANVLTF
>many|TRBV27|.|TRBJ1-2
TGTGCCAGCACTCCTGACGTGCGCGGACTCCTCTTGGGCTACACCTTC
CASTPDVRGLLLGYTF